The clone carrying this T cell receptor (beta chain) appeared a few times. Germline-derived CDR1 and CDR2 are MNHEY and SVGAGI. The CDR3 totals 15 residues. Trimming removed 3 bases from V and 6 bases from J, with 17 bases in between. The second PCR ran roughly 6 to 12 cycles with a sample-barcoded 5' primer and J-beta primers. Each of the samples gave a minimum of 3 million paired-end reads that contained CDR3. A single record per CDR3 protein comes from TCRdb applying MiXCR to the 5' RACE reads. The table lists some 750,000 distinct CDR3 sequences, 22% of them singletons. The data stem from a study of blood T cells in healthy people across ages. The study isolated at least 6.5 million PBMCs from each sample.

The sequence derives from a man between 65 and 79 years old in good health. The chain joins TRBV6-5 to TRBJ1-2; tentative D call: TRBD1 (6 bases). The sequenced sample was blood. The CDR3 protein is CASSYLIQGSHGYTF. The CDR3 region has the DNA TGTGCCAGCAGTTATTTGATACAGGGATCCCATGGCTACACCTTC.